This is a list of T cell receptor beta chains from one sample in a study of blood T cell repertoires in COVID-19. Here immunoSEQ multiplex PCR was the method, and the copy in TCRdb shows in-frame clones only, minus some. The sample lists some 100,000 clones, around 90% seen once, with more than 5.5% in the top ten. The sample was peripheral blood. The receptors come from a woman aged 60 to 75 with acute or convalescent COVID-19. Each CDR3 is given with its conserved first and last residue. D genes are given only for firm matches. Size values are once, few and many counts, or a class for expanded clones, and some rows have none.

j_gene	d_gene	abundance	v_gene	CDR3nt	CDR3aa
TRBJ2-1	-	-	TRBV27	TGTGCCAGCAGTTTTGGATCTAGCTCCTACAATGAGCAGTTCTTC	CASSFGSSSYNEQFF
TRBJ1-4	-	-	TRBV5-1	TGCGCCAGCAGCTTGGGTTTTAGGGGATCGGACGAAAAACTGTTTTTT	CASSLGFRGSDEKLFF
TRBJ2-3	TRBD2	-	TRBV3-1/TRBV3-2	TGTGCCAGCAGCCAAGGTTGGACTAGCGTCACAGATACGCAGTATTTT	CASSQGWTSVTDTQYF
TRBJ1-5	-	-	TRBV28	TGTGCCAGCAGTTCGACTTACAGGGTTACTGAGCCCCAGCATTTT	CASSSTYRVTEPQHF
TRBJ2-3	-	-	TRBV5-8	TGTGCCAGCAGCCGCAGACAGGTCACAGATACGCAGTATTTT	CASSRRQVTDTQYF
TRBJ1-4	-	-	TRBV19	TGTGCCAGTAGTAATCAGGGATTCAACGAAAAACTGTTTTTT	CASSNQGFNEKLFF
TRBJ1-2	-	-	TRBV5-6	TGTGCCAGCAGCTTGAGGCTCGAAGTCGGGGAGGGCTACACCTTC	CASSLRLEVGEGYTF
TRBJ1-1	TRBD1	-	TRBV9	TGTGCCAGCAGCCCTAGGACAGGGAAGAACACTGAAGCTTTCTTT	CASSPRTGKNTEAFF
TRBJ1-5	-	-	TRBV28	TGTGCCAGCAGTACAGGGAACAATCAGCCCCAGCATTTT	CASSTGNNQPQHF
TRBJ1-2	-	-	TRBV5-1	TGCGCCAGCAGCTTGGGGCAGGGAAACTATGGCTACACCTTC	CASSLGQGNYGYTF
TRBJ2-2	-	-	TRBV5-1	TGCGCCAGCAGCTTGGATTTCAGTACCGGGGAGCTGTTTTTT	CASSLDFSTGELFF
TRBJ2-2	-	-	TRBV2	TGTGCCAGCAGTGAGTTCGTTAACACCGGGGAGCTGTTTTTT	CASSEFVNTGELFF
TRBJ2-7	-	-	TRBV3-1/TRBV3-2	TGTGCCAGCAGCCACTGGACAGAGACCTACGAGCAGTACTTC	CASSHWTETYEQYF
TRBJ1-5	-	-	TRBV19	TGTGCCAGTACGGCACAGGGTTTACAGCCCCAGCATTTT	CASTAQGLQPQHF
TRBJ1-3	-	-	TRBV6-5	TGTGCCAGCAGAGACAGCTCTGGAAACACCATATATTTT	CASRDSSGNTIYF
TRBJ2-1	TRBD2	once	TRBV11-3	TGTGCCAGCAGCTTAACTAGCGGGAGCTATGAGCAGTTCTTC	CASSLTSGSYEQFF
TRBJ1-6	-	-	TRBV10-3	TGTGCCATCAGCCCCGATTCGGCCTATAATTCACCCCTCCACTTT	CAISPDSAYNSPLHF
TRBJ1-1	TRBD1	-	TRBV7-9	TGTGCCAGCAGCAGAGACAGGGGGAACACTGAAGCTTTCTTT	CASSRDRGNTEAFF
TRBJ2-7	TRBD1	-	TRBV5-1	TGCGCCAGCAGCTTGGGGCAGGGGGCCCCCTACGAGCAGTACTTC	CASSLGQGAPYEQYF
TRBJ2-3	TRBD1	-	TRBV29-1	TGCAGCGTTTTTATTCCGGGACAGCACACAGATACGCAGTATTTT	CSVFIPGQHTDTQYF
TRBJ1-1	-	-	TRBV6-5	TGTGCCACCCTAAGGAGGGGCCAGAGCACTGAAGCTTTCTTT	CATLRRGQSTEAFF
TRBJ2-3	-	-	TRBV9	TGTGCCAGCAGCGTATTCGGGGGTACTAGCACAGATACGCAGTATTTT	CASSVFGGTSTDTQYF
TRBJ2-1	TRBD2	once	TRBV27	TGTGCCAGCAGTTTAAGCGGGAGCGGTAATGAGCAGTTCTTC	CASSLSGSGNEQFF
TRBJ1-1	-	-	TRBV19	TGTGCCAGTAGTATAGCGCCAGGGGTGGGCACTGAAGCTTTCTTT	CASSIAPGVGTEAFF
TRBJ1-6	-	-	TRBV6-1	TGTGCCAGCAGTGAGGGGACTCCGACCCTCCACTTT	CASSEGTPTLHF
TRBJ1-1	TRBD1	-	TRBV5-1	TGCGCCAGCAGCTCGTTCCCCCCCGGACAGGGAGCAGTACTAGCTTTCTTT	CASSSFPPGQGAVLAFF
TRBJ2-3	-	-	TRBV7-2	TGTGCCAGCAGCTTAGGACTAGTTCAAGATACGCAGTATTTT	CASSLGLVQDTQYF
TRBJ1-5	-	once	TRBV28	TGTGCCAGCGCAGGGGCCAATCAGCCCCAGCATTTT	CASAGANQPQHF
TRBJ1-2	-	-	TRBV2	TGTGCCAGCAGTGTTGGCAGATCCTATGGCTACACCTTC	CASSVGRSYGYTF
TRBJ1-6	-	-	TRBV30	TGTGCCTGGAGTCCATTCAGGGGTAATAATTCACCCCTCCACTTT	CAWSPFRGNNSPLHF
TRBJ1-3	TRBD1	once	TRBV9	TGTGCCAGCAGGGCCGGGACAGCGCAAAACACCATATATTTT	CASRAGTAQNTIYF
TRBJ2-1	-	-	TRBV5-1	TGCGCCAGCAGCCCCTCCGGACCGGGATCCTACAATGAGCAGTTCTTC	CASSPSGPGSYNEQFF
TRBJ2-1	-	once	TRBV3-1/TRBV3-2	TGTGCCAGCAGCAAGGCACGGGAGTGGTCCTACAATGAGCAGTTCTTC	CASSKAREWSYNEQFF
TRBJ2-2	-	-	TRBV27	TGTGCCAGCCTCAGGGGAAACGGGGAGCTGTTTTTT	CASLRGNGELFF
TRBJ2-1	TRBD1	few	TRBV27	TGTGCCAGCAGATCTACAAAGCTCGACAGGGGTCGCTCCTACAATGAGCAGTTCTTC	CASRSTKLDRGRSYNEQFF
TRBJ1-2	-	-	TRBV28	TGTGCCAGCAGTTTTCGTTTCTATGGCTACACCTTC	CASSFRFYGYTF
TRBJ2-3	-	-	TRBV5-1	TGCGCCAGCAGCTTGGGCAGGGGCAGCACAGATACGCAGTATTTT	CASSLGRGSTDTQYF
TRBJ1-3	TRBD1	-	TRBV5-1	TGCGCCAGCAGCTTAGGGACAGCCTCTGGAAACACCATATATTTT	CASSLGTASGNTIYF
TRBJ2-7	TRBD2	-	TRBV5-1	TGCGCCAGCAGCGAGGGACTAGCGGGAACCTACGAGCAGTACTTC	CASSEGLAGTYEQYF
TRBJ2-1	TRBD2	-	TRBV5-1	TGCGCCAGCAGCACCTCACTAGCGGGAGAGGGGGATGAGCAGTTCTTC	CASSTSLAGEGDEQFF
TRBJ2-1	-	-	TRBV10-3	TGTGCCATCGGCGAGCGGAGGGGCGATGAGCAGTTCTTC	CAIGERRGDEQFF
TRBJ2-1	TRBD2	few	TRBV19	TGTGCCAGTAGTATGGGGACTAGGGGAATTTACAATGAGCAGTTCTTC	CASSMGTRGIYNEQFF
TRBJ1-6	-	few	TRBV27	TGTGCCAGCAGTTTCGTTCGAGGGCCCCTCCACTTT	CASSFVRGPLHF
TRBJ2-3	TRBD1	-	TRBV5-5	TGTGCCAGCAGATGGGACAGCCCCACAGATACGCAGTATTTT	CASRWDSPTDTQYF
TRBJ2-1	-	-	TRBV15	TGTGCCACCAGCAGAGTTGCCAGCGAGCTCAATGAGCAGTTCTTC	CATSRVASELNEQFF
TRBJ1-3	-	-	TRBV7-2	TGTGCCAGCAGCTTGCTTGAGGGAAACACCATATATTTT	CASSLLEGNTIYF
TRBJ2-6	-	-	TRBV7-3	TGTGCCAGCAGTCTAAGCTCTGGGGCCAACGTCCTGACTTTC	CASSLSSGANVLTF
TRBJ1-3	TRBD1	-	TRBV18	TGTGCCAGCTCATCCCTGGGACAGCTTCTCTCTGGAAACACCATATATTTT	CASSSLGQLLSGNTIYF
TRBJ1-1	-	-	TRBV2	TGTGCCAGCAGTGATAGACTGATCACTGAAGCTTTCTTT	CASSDRLITEAFF
TRBJ1-1	-	-	TRBV7-8	TGTGCCAGCAGCTTTACCCAATTACACCGAGCGGAGAACACTGAAGCTTTCTTT	CASSFTQLHRAENTEAFF
TRBJ1-2	-	-	TRBV27	TGTGCCAGCAGTTTATCGGGGACTATCTATGGCTACACCTTC	CASSLSGTIYGYTF
TRBJ1-1	-	-	TRBV6-5	TGTGCCAGCAGTTATACGGGGGGCACTGAAGCTTTCTTT	CASSYTGGTEAFF
TRBJ1-1	TRBD1	-	TRBV11-2	TGTGCCAGCAGCTTAACGGACAGGGGAACTGAAGCTTTCTTT	CASSLTDRGTEAFF
TRBJ1-1	-	-	TRBV10-3	TGTGCCATCAGTGCGAGTGAAGTCGTTGAAGCTTTCTTT	CAISASEVVEAFF